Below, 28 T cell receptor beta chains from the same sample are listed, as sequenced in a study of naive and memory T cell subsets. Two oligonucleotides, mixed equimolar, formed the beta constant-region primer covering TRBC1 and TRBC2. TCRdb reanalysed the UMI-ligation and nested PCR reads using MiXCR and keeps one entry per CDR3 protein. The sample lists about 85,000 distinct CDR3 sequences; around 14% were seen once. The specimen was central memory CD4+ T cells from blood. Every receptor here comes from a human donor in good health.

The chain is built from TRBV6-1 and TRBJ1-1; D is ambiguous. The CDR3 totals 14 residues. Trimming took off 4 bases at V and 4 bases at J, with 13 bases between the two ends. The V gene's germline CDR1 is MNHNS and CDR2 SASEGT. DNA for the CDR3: TGTGCCAGCAGTGGAGAAGTCCTATCCACTGAAGCTTTCTTT. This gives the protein CASSGEVLSTEAFF.

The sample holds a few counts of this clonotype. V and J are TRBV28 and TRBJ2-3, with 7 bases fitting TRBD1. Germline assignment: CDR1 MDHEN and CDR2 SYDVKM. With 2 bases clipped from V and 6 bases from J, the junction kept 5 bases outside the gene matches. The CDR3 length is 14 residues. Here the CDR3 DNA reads TGTGCCAGCAGTTTACCCGACAGGGCGGATACGCAGTATTTT. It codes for CASSLPDRADTQYF.

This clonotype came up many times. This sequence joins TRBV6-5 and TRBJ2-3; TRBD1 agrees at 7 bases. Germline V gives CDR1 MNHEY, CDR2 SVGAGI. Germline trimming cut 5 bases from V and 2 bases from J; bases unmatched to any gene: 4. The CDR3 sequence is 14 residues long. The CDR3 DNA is TGTGCCAGCAGTCTACAGGGGTCCACAGATACGCAGTATTTT. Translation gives CASSLQGSTDTQYF.

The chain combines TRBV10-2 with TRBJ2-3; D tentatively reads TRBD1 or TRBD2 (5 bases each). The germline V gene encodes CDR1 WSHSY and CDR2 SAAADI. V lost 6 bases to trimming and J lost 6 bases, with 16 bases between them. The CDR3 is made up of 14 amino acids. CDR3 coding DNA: TGCGCCAGCAGGCAGGGACGAGCAGGTGATACGCAGTATTTT. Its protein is CASRQGRAGDTQYF.

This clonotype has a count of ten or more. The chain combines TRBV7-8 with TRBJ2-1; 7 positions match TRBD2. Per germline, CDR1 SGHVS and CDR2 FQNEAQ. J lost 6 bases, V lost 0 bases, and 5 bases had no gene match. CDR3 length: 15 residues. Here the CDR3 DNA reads TGTGCCAGCAGCTTAGCGGGAGGGCCGTCCAATGAGCAGTTCTTC. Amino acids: CASSLAGGPSNEQFF.

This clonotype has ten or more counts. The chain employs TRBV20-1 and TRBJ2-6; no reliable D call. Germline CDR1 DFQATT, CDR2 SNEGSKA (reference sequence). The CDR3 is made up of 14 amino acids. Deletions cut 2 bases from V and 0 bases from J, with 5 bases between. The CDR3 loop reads CSARPSSGANVLTF. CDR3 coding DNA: TGCAGTGCTAGACCCTCCTCTGGGGCCAACGTCCTGACTTTC.

CDR3 DNA: TGTGCCAGCAGCCAAACGACAGGGCGGCAAAACTATGGCTACACCTTC. This translates into CASSQTTGRQNYGYTF. V and J are TRBV6-6 and TRBJ1-2; 7 bases agree with TRBD1. This CDR3 contains 16 residues. V shed 6 bases and J 2 bases; nucleotides not matched to a gene: 12. Germline V gene data show CDR1 as MNHNY and CDR2 as SVGAGI (reference sequence).

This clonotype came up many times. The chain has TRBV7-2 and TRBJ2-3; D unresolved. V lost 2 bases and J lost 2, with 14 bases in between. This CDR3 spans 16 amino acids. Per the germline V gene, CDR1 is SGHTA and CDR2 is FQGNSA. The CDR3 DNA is TGTGCCAGCAGCTTAAGTTGGGGAAGCGACACAGATACGCAGTATTTT. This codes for CASSLSWGSDTDTQYF.

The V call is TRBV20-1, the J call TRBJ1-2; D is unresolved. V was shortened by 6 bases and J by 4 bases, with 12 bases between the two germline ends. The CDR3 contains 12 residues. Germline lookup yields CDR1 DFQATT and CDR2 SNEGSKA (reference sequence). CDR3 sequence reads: CSALVGSYGYTF. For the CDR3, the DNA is TGCAGTGCCCTAGTGGGCAGCTATGGCTACACCTTC.

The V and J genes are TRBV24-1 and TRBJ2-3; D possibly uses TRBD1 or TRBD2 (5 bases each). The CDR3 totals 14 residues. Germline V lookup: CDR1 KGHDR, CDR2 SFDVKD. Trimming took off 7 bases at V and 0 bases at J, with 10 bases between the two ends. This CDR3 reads CATRGTSSTDTQYF. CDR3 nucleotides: TGTGCCACCAGAGGGACGTCTAGCACAGATACGCAGTATTTT.

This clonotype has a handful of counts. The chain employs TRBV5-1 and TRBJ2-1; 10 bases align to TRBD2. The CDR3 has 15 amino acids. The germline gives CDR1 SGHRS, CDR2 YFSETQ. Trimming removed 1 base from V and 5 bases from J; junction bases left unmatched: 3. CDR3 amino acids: CASSLLAGAHNEQFF. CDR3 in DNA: TGCGCCAGCAGCTTGCTAGCGGGAGCCCACAATGAGCAGTTCTTC.

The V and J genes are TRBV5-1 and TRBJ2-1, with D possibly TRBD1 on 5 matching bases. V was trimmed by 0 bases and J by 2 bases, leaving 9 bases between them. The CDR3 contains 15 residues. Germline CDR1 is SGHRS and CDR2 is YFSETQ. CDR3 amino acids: CASSLEGNPYNEQFF. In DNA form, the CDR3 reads TGCGCCAGCAGCTTGGAGGGGAATCCCTACAATGAGCAGTTCTTC.

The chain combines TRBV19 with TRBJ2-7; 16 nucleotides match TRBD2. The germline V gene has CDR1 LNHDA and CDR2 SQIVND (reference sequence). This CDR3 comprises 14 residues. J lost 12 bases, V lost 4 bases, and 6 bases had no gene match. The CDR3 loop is CASSTGTSGRAWYF. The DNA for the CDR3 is TGTGCCAGTAGTACAGGGACTAGCGGGAGGGCCTGGTACTTC.

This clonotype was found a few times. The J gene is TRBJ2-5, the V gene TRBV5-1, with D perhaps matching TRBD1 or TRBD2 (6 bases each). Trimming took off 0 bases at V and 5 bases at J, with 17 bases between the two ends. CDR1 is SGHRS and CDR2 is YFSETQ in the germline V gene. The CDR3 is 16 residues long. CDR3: CASSLDGGRGRETQYF. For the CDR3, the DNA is TGCGCCAGCAGCTTGGATGGCGGACGGGGGCGCGAGACCCAGTACTTC.

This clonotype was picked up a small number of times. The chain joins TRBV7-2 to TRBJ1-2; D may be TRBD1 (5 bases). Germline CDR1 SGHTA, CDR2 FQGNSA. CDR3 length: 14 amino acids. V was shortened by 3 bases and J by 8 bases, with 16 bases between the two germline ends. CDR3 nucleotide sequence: TGTGCCAGCAGCTTTCCGACAGCCCGCTGGGGCTACACCTTC. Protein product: CASSFPTARWGYTF.

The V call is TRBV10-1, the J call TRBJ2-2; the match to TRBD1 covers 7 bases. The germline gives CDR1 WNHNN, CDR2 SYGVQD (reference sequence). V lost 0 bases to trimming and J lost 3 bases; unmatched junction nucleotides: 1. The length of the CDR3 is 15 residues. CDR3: CASSESGQYTGELFF. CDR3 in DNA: TGCGCCAGCAGTGAGTCGGGACAGTACACCGGGGAGCTGTTTTTT.

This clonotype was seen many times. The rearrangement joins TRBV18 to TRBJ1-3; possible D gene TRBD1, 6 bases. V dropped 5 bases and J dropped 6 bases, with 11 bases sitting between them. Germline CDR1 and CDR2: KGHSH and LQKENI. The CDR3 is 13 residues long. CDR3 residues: CASSSDRENTIYF. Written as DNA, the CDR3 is TGTGCCAGCTCATCGGACAGAGAAAACACCATATATTTT.

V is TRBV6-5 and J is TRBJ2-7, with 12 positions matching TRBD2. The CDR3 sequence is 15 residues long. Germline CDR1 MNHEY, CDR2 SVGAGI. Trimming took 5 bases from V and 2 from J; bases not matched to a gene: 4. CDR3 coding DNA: TGTGCCAGCAGTGAGACTAGCGGGAGCACCTACGAGCAGTACTTC. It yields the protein CASSETSGSTYEQYF.

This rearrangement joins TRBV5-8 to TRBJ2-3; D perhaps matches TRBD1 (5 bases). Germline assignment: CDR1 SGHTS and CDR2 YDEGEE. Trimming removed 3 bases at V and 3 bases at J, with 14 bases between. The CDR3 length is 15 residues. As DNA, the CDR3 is TGTGCCAGCAGCTCCGGTATAGGGGCGACAGATACGCAGTATTTT. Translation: CASSSGIGATDTQYF.

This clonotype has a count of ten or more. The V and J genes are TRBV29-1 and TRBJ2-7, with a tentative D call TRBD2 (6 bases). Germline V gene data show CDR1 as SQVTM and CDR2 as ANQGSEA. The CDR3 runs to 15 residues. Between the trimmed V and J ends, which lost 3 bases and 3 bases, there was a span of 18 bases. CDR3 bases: TGCAGCGTTGACGACTGGGACTCGGGAAGCTACGAGCAGTACTTC. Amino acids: CSVDDWDSGSYEQYF.

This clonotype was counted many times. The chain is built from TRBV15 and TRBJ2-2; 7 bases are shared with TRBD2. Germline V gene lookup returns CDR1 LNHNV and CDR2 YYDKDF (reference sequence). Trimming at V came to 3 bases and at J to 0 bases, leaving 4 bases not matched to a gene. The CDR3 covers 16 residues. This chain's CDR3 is CATSSLADPNTGELFF. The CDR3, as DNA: TGTGCCACCAGCAGTCTAGCGGATCCGAACACCGGGGAGCTGTTTTTT.

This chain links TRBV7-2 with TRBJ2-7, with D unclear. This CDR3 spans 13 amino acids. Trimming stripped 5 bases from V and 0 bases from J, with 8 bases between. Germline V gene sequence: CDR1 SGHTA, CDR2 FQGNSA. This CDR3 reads CASSRYCSYEQYF. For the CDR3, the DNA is TGTGCCAGCAGCAGGTACTGCTCCTACGAGCAGTACTTC.

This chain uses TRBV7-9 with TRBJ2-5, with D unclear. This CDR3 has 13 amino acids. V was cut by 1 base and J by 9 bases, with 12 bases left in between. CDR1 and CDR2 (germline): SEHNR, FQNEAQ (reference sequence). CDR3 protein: CASSLESERPQYF. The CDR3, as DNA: TGTGCCAGCAGCTTAGAGTCTGAGCGTCCCCAGTACTTC.

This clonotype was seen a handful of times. CDR3 loop: CASSEARTGGPEAFF. DNA of the CDR3: TGTGCCAGCAGTGAAGCGCGGACAGGGGGGCCTGAAGCTTTCTTT. The chain joins TRBV2 to TRBJ1-1; TRBD1 aligns across 10 bases. This CDR3 comprises 15 residues. V was pared by 0 bases and J by 6 bases, with 4 bases of the junction left unmatched. The germline gives CDR1 SNHLY, CDR2 FYNNEI.

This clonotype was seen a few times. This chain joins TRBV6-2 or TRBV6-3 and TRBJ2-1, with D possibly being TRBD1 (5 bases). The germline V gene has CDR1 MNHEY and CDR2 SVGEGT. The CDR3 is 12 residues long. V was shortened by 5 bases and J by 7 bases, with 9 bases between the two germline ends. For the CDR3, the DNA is TGTGCCAGCAGTGCCAGGGCTAATGAGCAGTTCTTC. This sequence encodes CASSARANEQFF.

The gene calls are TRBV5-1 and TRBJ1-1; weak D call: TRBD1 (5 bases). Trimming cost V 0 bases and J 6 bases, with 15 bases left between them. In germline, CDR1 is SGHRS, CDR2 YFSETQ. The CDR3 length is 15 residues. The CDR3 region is CASSLGHGGGAEAFF. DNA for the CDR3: TGCGCCAGCAGCTTGGGCCATGGGGGTGGGGCTGAAGCTTTCTTT.

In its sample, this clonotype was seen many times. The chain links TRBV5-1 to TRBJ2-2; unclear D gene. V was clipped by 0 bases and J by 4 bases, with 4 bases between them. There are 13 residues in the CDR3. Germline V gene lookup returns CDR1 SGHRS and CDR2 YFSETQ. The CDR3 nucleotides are TGCGCCAGCAGCTTGGAGCTCACCGGGGAGCTGTTTTTT. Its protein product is CASSLELTGELFF.

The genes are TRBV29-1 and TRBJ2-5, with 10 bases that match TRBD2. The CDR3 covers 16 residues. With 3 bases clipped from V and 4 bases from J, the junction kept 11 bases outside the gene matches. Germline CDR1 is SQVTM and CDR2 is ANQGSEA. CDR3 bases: TGCAGCGTTGACCGATCTAGCGGGAGAAGGGGAGAGACCCAGTACTTC. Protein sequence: CSVDRSSGRRGETQYF.